This TCR beta chain was retrieved from a study of cytomegalovirus exposure and HLA in healthy donors. Regarding the study as a whole: Associated with HLA alleles at 0.05 false discovery rate in a later analysis were 16,951 TCR beta sequences.

Primers: 60 Vbeta forward and 13 Jbeta reverse. Assay: immunoSEQ multiplex PCR; the TCRdb copy retains only in-frame clones and omits some. The sample lists approximately 76,000 clones, about 64% occurring once. Germline CDR1 reads ENHRY; CDR2 reads SYGVKD. With V trimmed by 5 bases and J by 4 bases, 5 bases remained unmatched. The CDR3 sequence is 14 residues long. Comments on this clone: Its target is unknown.

The chain carries TRBV10-3 and TRBJ1-5; TRBD1 agrees at 7 bases. Sequencing was carried out using PBMCs. This receptor was identified in a man younger than 40 in good health and CMV-seropositive. CDR3 residues: CAISSTGDNQPQHF. Here the CDR3 DNA reads TGTGCCATCAGTTCAACAGGGGATAATCAGCCCCAGCATTTT.